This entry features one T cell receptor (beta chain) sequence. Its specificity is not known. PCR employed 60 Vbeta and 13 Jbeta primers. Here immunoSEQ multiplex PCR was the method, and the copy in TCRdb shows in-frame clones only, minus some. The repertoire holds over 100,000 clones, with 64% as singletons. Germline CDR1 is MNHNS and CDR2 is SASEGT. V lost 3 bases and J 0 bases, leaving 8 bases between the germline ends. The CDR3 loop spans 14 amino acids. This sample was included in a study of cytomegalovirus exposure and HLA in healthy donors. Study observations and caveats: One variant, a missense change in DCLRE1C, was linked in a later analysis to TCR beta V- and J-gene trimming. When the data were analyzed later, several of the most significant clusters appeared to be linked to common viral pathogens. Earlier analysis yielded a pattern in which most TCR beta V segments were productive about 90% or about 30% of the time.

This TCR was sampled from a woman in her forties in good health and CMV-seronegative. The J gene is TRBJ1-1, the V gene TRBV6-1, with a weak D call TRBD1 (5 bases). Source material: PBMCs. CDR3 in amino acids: CASSDGGLNTEAFF. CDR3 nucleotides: TGTGCCAGCAGTGATGGGGGGTTGAACACTGAAGCTTTCTTT.